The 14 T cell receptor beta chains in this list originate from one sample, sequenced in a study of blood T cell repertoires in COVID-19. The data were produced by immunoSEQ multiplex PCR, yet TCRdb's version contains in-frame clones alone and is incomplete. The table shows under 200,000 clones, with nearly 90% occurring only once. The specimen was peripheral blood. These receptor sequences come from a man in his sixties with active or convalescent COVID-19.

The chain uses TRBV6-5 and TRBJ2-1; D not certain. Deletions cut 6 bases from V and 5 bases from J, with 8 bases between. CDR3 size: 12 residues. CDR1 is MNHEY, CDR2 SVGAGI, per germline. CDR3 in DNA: TGTGCCAGCAGACTTTTTAACAATGAGCAGTTCTTC. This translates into CASRLFNNEQFF.

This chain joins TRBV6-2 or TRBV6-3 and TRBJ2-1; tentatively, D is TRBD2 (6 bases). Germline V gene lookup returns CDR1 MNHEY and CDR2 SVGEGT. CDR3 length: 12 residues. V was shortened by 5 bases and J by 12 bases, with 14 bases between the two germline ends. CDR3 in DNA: TGTGCCAGCAGTACCAGGGAGGATGGGCAGTTCTTC. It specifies CASSTREDGQFF.

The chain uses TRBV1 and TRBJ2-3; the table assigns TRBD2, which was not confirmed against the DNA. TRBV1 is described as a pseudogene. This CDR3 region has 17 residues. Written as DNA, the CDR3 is TGCACCAGCAGCCAAGGAGAGAGGAGCGGGGGCACAGATACGCAGTATTTT. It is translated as CTSSQGERSGGTDTQYF.

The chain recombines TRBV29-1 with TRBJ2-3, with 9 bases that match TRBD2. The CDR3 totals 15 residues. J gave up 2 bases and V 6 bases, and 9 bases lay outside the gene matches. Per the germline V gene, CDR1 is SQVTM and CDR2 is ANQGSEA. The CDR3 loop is CSVQGLAGPTDTQYF. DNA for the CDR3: TGCAGCGTCCAAGGGCTAGCGGGGCCCACAGATACGCAGTATTTT.

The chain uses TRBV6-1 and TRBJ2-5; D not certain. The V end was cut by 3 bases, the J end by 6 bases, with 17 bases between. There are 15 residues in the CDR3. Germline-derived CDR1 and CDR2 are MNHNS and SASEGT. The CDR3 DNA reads TGTGCCAGCAGTGAGGCTGCCCTGACTGAAAAGACCCAGTACTTC. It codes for CASSEAALTEKTQYF.

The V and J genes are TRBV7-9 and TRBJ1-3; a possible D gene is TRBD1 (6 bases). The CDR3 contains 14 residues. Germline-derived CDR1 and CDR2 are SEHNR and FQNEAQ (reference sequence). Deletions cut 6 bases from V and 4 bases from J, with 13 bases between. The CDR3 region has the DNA TGTGCCAGCAGTGATCCGGACAGAGGAAACACCATATATTTT. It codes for CASSDPDRGNTIYF.

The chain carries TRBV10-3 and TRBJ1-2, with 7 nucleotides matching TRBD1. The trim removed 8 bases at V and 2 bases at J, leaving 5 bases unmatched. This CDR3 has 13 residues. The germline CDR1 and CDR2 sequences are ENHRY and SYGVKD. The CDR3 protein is CAISKDRNYGYTF. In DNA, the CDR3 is TGTGCCATCTCCAAGGACAGGAACTATGGCTACACCTTC.

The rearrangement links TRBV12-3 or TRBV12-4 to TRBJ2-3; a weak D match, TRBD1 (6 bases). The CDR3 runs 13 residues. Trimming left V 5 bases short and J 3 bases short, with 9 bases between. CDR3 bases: TGTGCCAGCAGTACTACAGGGACAGATACGCAGTATTTT. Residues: CASSTTGTDTQYF.

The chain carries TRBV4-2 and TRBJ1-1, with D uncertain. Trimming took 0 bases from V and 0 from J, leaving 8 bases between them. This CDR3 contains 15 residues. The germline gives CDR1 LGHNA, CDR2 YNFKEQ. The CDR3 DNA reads TGTGCCAGCAGCCAAGATAGTGTTTTGAACACTGAAGCTTTCTTT. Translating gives CASSQDSVLNTEAFF.

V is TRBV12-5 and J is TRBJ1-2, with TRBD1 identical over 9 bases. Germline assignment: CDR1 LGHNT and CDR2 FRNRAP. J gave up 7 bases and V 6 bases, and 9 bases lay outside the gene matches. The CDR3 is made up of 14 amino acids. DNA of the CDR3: TGTGCTAGTGGCCGCGGGACAGGGAGTGGTGGCTACACCTTC. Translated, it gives CASGRGTGSGGYTF. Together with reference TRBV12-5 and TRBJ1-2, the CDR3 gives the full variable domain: DARVTQTPRHKVTEMGQEVTMRCQPILGHNTVFWYRQTMMQGLELLAYFRNRAPLDDSGMPKDRFSAEMPDATLATLKIQPSEPRDSAVYFCASGRGTGSGGYTFGSGTRLTVV.

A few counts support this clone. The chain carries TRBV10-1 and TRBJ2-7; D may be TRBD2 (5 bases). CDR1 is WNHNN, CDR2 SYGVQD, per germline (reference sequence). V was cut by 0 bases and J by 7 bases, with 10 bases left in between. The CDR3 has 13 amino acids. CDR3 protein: CASSESGSLEQYF. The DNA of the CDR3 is TGCGCCAGCAGTGAGTCAGGGAGTTTGGAGCAGTACTTC.

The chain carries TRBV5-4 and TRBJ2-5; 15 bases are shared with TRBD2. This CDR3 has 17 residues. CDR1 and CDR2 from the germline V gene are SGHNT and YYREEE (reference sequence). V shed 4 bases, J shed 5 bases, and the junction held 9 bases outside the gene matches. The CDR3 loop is CASSPGLAGGPWETQYF. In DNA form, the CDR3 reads TGTGCCAGCAGCCCCGGACTAGCGGGGGGGCCCTGGGAGACCCAGTACTTC.

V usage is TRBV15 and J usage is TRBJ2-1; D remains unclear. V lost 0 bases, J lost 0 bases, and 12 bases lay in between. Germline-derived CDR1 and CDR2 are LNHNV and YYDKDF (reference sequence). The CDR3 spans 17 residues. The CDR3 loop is CATSRDRGPSSYNEQFF. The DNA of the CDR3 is TGTGCCACCAGCAGAGATAGAGGCCCGAGCTCCTACAATGAGCAGTTCTTC.

The CDR3 is CAISKQGANTEAFF. The CDR3 DNA is TGTGCCATCAGCAAACAGGGGGCAAACACTGAAGCTTTCTTT. The chain links TRBV10-3 to TRBJ1-1; the match to TRBD1 covers 9 bases. Trimming removed 6 bases from V and 2 bases from J; junction bases left unmatched: 4. CDR1 is ENHRY, CDR2 SYGVKD, per germline. CDR3 size: 14 residues.